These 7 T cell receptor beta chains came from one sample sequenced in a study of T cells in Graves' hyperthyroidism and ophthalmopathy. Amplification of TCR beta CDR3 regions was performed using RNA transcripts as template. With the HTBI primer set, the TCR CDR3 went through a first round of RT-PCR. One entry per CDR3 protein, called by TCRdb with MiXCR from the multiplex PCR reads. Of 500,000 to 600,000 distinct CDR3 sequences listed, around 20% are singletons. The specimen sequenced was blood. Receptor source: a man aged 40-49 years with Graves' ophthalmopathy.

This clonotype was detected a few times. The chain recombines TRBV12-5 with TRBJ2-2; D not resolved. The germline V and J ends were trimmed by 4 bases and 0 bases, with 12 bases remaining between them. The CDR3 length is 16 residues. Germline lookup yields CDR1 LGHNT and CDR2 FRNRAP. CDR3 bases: TGTGCTAGTGGTTCCCCCTTCGTCGCGAACACCGGGGAGCTGTTTTTT. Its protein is CASGSPFVANTGELFF.

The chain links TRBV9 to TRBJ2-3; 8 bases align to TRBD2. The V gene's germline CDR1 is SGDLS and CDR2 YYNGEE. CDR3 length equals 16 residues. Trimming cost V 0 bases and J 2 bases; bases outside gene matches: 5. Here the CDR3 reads CASSVEGGRHTDTQYF. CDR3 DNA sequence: TGTGCCAGCAGCGTAGAAGGCGGGAGGCACACAGATACGCAGTATTTT.

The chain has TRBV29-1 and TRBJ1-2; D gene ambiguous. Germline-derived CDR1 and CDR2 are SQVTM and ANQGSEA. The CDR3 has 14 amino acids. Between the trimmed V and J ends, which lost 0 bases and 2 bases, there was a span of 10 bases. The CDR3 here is CSVEDRHLNYGYTF. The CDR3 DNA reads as TGCAGCGTTGAAGATAGACATTTAAACTATGGCTACACCTTC. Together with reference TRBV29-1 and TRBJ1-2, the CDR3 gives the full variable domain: SAVISQKPSRDICQRGTSLTIQCQVDSQVTMMFWYRQQPGQSLTLIATANQGSEATYESGFVIDKFPISRPNLTFSTLTVSNMSPEDSSIYLCSVEDRHLNYGYTFGSGTRLTVV.

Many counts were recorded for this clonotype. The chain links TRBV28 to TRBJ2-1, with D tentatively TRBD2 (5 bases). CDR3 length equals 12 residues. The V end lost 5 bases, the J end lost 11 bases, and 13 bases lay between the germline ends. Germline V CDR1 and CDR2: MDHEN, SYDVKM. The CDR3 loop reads CASSREGRQQFF. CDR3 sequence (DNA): TGTGCCAGCAGTCGGGAAGGGCGCCAGCAGTTCTTC. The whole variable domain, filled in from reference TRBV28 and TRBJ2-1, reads DVKVTQSSRYLVKRTGEKVFLECVQDMDHENMFWYRQDPGLGLRLIYFSYDVKMKEKGDIPEGYSVSREKKERFSLILESASTNQTSMYLCASSREGRQQFFGPGTRLTVL.

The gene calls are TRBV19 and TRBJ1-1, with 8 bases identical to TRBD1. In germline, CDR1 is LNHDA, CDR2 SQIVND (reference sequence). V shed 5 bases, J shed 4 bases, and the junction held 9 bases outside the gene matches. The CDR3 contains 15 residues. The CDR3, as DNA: TGTGCCAGTAGTTTTCGACAGGGGTCGTTCACTGAAGCTTTCTTT. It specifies CASSFRQGSFTEAFF.

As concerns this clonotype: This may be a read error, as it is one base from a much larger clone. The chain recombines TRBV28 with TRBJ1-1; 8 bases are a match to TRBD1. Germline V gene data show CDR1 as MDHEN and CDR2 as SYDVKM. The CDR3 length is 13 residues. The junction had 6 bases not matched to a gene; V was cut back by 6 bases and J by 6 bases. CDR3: CASRPQGDAEAFF. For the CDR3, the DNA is TGTGCCAGCAGACCACAGGGGGACGCTGAAGCTTTCTTT.

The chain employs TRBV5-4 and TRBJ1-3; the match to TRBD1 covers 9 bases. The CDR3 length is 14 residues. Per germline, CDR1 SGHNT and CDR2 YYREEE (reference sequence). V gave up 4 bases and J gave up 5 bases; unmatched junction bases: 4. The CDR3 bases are TGTGCCAGCAGCGAGGGACAGGGCCGAAACACCATATATTTT. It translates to CASSEGQGRNTIYF.